This record concerns one T cell receptor beta chain sequence. This record comes from a study of blood T cell repertoires in COVID-19. About the research overall: There were acute and convalescent COVID-19 samples, and they came from the United States, Italy and Spain. From T cells, B-cell-depleted T cells, or PBMCs came the material, which was cDNA or gDNA.

In the original analysis: Amplification of reference gene primers provided the estimated nucleated cell counts. TCRdb's copy holds only in-frame clones and misses some; the assay was immunoSEQ multiplex PCR. The DNA was the basis for D and trimming; V, J and clone size are from that table. The data contain roughly 120,000 clones, around 90% of them seen just once; the ten biggest clones take up 4% to 5%. Seattle enrolled patients during active infection and tracked them longitudinally. The sample was peripheral blood. This clonotype was obtained from a man in his 60s with COVID-19, enrolled during active disease.

CDR3 bases: TGTGCCAGCAGCTCCGGGACAGGGGGTTGGAATCAGCCCCAGCATTTT. The encoded protein is CASSSGTGGWNQPQHF. This chain joins TRBV5-4 and TRBJ1-5; 11 bases line up with TRBD1. This CDR3 spans 16 amino acids. CDR1 and CDR2 (germline): SGHNT, YYREEE (reference sequence). The ends lost 3 bases at V and 4 bases at J; junction bases unmatched: 6.